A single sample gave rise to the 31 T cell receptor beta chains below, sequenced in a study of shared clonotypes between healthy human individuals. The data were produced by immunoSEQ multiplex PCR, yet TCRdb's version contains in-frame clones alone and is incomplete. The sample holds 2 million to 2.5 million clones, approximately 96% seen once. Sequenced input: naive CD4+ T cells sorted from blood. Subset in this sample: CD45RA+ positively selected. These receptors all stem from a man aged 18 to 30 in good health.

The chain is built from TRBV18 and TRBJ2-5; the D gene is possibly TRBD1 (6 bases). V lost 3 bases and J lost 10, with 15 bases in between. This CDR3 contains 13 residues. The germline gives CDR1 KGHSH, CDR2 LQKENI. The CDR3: CASSPDPGVGQYF. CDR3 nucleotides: TGTGCCAGCTCACCTGATCCAGGGGTGGGCCAGTACTTC.

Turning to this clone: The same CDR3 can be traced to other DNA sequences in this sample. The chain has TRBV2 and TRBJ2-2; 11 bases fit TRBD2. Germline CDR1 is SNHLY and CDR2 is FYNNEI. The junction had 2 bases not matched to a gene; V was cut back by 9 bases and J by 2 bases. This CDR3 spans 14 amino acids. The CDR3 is CASGLAGNTGELFF. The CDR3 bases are TGTGCCAGTGGACTAGCGGGTAACACCGGGGAGCTGTTTTTT.

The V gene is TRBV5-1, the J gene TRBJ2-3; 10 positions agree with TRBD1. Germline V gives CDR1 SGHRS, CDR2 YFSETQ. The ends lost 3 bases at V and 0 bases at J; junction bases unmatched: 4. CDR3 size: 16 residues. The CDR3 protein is CASSSGQGGSTDTQYF. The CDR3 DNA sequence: TGCGCCAGCAGCTCCGGACAGGGGGGGAGCACAGATACGCAGTATTTT.

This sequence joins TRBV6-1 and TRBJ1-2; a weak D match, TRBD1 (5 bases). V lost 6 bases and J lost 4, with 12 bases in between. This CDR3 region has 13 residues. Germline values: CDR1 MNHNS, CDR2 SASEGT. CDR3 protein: CASRPGTIYGYTF. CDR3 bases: TGTGCCAGCAGGCCCGGGACCATCTATGGCTACACCTTC.

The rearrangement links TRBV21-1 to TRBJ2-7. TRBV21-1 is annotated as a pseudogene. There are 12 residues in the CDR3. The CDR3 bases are TGTGCCAGCAGCAAAGGGTGCCGCGAGCAGTACTTC. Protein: CASSKGCREQYF.

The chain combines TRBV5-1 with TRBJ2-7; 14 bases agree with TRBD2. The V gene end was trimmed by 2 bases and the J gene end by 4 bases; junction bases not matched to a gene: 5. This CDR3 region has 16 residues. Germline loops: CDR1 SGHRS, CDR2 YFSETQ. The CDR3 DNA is TGCGCCAGCAGCTTTCCCGGGACTAGCGGGAGTTACGAGCAGTACTTC. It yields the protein CASSFPGTSGSYEQYF.

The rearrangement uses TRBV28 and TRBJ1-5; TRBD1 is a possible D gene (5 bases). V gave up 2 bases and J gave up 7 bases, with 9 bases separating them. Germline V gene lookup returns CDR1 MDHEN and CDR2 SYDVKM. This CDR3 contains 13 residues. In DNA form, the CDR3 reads TGTGCCAGCAGTTTAAGGGGAATGCAGCCCCAGCATTTT. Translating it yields CASSLRGMQPQHF.

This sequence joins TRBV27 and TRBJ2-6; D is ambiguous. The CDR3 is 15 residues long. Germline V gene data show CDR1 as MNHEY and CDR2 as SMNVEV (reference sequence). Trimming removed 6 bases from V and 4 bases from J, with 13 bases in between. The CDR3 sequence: CASSRVVPGANVLTF. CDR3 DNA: TGTGCCAGCAGCCGAGTAGTGCCAGGGGCCAACGTCCTGACTTTC.

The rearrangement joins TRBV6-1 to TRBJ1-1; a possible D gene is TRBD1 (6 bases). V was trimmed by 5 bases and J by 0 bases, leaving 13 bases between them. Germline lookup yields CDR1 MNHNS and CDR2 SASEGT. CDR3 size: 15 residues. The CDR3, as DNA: TGTGCCAGCAGTTTGGCGGGGACAATGAACACTGAAGCTTTCTTT. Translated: CASSLAGTMNTEAFF.

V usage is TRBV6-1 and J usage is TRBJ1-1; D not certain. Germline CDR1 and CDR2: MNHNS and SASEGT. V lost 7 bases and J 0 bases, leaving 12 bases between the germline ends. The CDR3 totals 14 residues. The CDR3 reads CASTDGILNTEAFF. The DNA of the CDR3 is TGTGCCAGCACTGACGGGATACTGAACACTGAAGCTTTCTTT.

CDR3 in DNA: TGTGCCAGTAGTACGACAGGGGCCTATGGCTACACCTTC. Translated: CASSTTGAYGYTF. J is TRBJ1-2 and V is TRBV19; 8 nucleotides align to TRBD1. The CDR3 spans 13 residues. Per the germline V gene, CDR1 is LNHDA and CDR2 is SQIVND (reference sequence). Unmatched junction bases numbered 2, after V lost 4 bases and J lost 4 bases.

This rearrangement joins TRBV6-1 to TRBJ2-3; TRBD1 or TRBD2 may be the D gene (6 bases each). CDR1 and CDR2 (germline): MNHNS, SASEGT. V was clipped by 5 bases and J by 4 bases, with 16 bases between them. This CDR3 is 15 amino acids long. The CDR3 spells CASSSPRRGADTQYF. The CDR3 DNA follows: TGTGCCAGCAGTTCACCGCGGAGGGGGGCAGATACGCAGTATTTT.

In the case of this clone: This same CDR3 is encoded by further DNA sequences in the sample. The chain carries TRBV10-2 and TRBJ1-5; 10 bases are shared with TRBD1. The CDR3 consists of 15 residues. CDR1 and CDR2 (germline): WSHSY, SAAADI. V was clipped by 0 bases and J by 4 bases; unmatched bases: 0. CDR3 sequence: CASSESGQGNQPQHF. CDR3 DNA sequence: TGCGCCAGCAGTGAGTCGGGACAGGGGAATCAGCCCCAGCATTTT.

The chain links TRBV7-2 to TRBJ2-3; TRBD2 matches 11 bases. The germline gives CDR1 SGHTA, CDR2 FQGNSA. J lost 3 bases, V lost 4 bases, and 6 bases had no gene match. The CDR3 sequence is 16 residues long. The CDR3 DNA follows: TGTGCCAGCAGCTACCGACTAGCGGGATTTACAGATACGCAGTATTTT. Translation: CASSYRLAGFTDTQYF.

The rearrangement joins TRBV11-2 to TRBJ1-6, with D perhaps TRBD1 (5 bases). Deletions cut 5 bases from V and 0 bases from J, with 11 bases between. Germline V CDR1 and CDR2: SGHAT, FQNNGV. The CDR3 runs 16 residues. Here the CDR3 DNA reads TGTGCCAGCAGCGTCGACAGAGCCTCCTATAATTCACCCCTCCACTTT. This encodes CASSVDRASYNSPLHF.

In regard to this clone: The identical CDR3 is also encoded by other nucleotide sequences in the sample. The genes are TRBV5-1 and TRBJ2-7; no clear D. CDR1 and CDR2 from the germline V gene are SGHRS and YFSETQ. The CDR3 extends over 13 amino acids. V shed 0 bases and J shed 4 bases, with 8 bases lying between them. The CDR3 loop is CASSLESVYEQYF. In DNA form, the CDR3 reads TGCGCCAGCAGCTTGGAGTCCGTATACGAGCAGTACTTC.

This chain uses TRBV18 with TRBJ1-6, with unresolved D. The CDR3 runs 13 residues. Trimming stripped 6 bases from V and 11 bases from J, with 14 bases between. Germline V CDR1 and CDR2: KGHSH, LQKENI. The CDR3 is CASSPIDSTPLHF. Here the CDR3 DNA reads TGTGCCAGCTCCCCCATTGACTCAACACCCCTCCACTTT.

In DNA, the CDR3 is TGCGCCAGCAGCGACAGGGCATCCGGGGAGCTGTTTTTT. It encodes CASSDRASGELFF. The chain employs TRBV5-1 and TRBJ2-2, with 7 bases identical to TRBD1. Trimming at V came to 4 bases and at J to 6 bases, leaving 3 bases not matched to a gene. Per germline, CDR1 SGHRS and CDR2 YFSETQ. This CDR3 has 13 amino acids.

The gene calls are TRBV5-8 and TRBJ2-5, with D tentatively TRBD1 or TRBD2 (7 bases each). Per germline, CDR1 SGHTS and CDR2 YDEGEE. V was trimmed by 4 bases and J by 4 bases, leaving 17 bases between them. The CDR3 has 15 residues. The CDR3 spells CASSPRGGRLETQYF. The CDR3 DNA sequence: TGTGCCAGCAGCCCCAGGGGGGGGCGGCTAGAGACCCAGTACTTC. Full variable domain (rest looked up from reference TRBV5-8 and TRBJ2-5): EAGVTQSPTHLIKTRGQQATLRCSPISGHTSVYWYQQALGLGLQFLLWYDEGEERNRGNFPPRFSGRQFPNYSSELNVNALELEDSALYLCASSPRGGRLETQYFGPGTRLLVL.

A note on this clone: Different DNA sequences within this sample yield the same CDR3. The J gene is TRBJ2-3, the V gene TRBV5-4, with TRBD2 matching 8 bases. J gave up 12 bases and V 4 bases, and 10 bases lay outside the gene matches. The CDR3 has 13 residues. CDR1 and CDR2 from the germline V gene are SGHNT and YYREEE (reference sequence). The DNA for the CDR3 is TGTGCCAGCAGCATTCGGGGGGGTGGTACACAGTATTTT. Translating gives CASSIRGGGTQYF.

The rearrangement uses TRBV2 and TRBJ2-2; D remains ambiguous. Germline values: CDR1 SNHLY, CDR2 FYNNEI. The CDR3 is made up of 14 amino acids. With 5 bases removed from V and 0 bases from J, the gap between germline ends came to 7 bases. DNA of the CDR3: TGTGCCAGCAGTAGAACACCGAACACCGGGGAGCTGTTTTTT. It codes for CASSRTPNTGELFF.

For the CDR3, the DNA is TGTGCCGCGACCCGGGACAGGGGGCATGGGCAGTACTTC. Its protein product is CAATRDRGHGQYF. The gene calls are TRBV30 and TRBJ2-7; 12 bases are a match to TRBD1. Germline CDR1 is GTSNPN and CDR2 is SVGIG (reference sequence). The V segment lost 8 bases and the J segment 9 bases; nucleotides outside the gene matches: 11. This CDR3 comprises 13 residues.

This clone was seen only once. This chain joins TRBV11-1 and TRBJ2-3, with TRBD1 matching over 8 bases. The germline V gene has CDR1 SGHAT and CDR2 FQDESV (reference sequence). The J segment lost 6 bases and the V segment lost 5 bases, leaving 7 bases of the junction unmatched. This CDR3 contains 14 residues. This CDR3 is CASSVYRQGDTQYF. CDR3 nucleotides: TGTGCCAGCAGCGTTTATAGACAGGGGGATACGCAGTATTTT.

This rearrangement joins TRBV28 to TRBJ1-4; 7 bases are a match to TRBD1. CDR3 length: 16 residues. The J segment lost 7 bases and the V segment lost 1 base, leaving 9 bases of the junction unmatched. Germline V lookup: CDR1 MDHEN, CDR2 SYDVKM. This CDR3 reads CASSLSPTGAGEKLFF. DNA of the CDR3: TGTGCCAGCAGTTTATCCCCAACAGGGGCGGGTGAAAAACTGTTTTTT.

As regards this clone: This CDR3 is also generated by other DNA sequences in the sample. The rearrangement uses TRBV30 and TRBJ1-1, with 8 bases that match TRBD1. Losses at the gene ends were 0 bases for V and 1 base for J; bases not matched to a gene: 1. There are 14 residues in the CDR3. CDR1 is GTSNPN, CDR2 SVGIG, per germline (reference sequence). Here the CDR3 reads CAWSVQGGNTEAFF. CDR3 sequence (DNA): TGTGCCTGGAGTGTACAGGGGGGGAACACTGAAGCTTTCTTT.

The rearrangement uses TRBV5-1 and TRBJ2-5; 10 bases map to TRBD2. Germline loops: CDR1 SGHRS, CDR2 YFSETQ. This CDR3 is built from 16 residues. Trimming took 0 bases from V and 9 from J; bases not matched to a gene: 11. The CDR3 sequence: CASSLAGLAGDSAQYF. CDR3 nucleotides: TGCGCCAGCAGCTTGGCCGGGCTAGCGGGGGACTCGGCCCAGTACTTC. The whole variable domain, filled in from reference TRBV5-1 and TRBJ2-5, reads KAGVTQTPRYLIKTRGQQVTLSCSPISGHRSVSWYQQTPGQGLQFLFEYFSETQRNKGNFPGRFSGRQFSNSRSEMNVSTLELGDSALYLCASSLAGLAGDSAQYFGPGTRLLVL.

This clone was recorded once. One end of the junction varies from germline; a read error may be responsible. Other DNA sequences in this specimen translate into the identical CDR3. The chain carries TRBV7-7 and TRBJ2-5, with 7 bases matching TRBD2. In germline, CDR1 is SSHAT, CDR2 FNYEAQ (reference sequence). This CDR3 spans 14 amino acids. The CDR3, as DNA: TGTGCTAGCAGCTCCGGACTAGGGCGGGAGACCCAGTACTTC. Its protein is CASSSGLGRETQYF.

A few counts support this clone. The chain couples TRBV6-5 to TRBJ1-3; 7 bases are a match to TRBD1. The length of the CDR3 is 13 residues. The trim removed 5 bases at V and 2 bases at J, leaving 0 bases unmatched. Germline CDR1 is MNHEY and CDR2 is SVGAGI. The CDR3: CASSGTAGNTIYF. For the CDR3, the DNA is TGTGCCAGCAGTGGGACAGCTGGAAACACCATATATTTT.

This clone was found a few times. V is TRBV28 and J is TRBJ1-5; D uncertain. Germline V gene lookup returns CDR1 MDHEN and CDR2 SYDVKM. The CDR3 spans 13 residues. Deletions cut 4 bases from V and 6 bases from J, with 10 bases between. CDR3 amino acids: CASSWTHSQPQHF. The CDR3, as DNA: TGTGCCAGCAGTTGGACTCATAGTCAGCCCCAGCATTTT.

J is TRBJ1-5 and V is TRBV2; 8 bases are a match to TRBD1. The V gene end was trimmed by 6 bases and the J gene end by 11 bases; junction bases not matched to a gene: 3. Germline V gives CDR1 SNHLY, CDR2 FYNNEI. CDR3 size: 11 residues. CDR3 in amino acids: CASSDRGAQHF. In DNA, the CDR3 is TGTGCCAGCAGCGACAGGGGCGCCCAGCATTTT.

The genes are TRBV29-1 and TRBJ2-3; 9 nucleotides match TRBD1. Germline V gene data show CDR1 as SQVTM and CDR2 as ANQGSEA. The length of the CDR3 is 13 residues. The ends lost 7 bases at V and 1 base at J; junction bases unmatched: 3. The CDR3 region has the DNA TGCAGCGGGGACAGGGCGGGCACAGATACGCAGTATTTT. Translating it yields CSGDRAGTDTQYF.